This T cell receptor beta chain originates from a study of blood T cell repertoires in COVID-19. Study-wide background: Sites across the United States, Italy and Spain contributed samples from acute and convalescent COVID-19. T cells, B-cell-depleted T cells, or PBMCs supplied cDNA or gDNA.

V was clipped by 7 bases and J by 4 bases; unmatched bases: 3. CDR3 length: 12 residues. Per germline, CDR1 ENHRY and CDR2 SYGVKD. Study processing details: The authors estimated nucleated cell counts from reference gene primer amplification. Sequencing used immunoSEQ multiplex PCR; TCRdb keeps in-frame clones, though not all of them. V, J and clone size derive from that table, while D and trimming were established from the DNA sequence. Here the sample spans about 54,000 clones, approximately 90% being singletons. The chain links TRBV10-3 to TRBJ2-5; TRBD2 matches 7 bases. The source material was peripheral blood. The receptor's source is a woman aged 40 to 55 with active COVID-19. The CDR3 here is CAIKGGGETQYF. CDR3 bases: TGTGCCATCAAAGGCGGGGGAGAGACCCAGTACTTC.